The 30 T cell receptor beta chains reported below all come from one sample, sequenced in a study of technical replicates of blood from a few donors. Sequenced by immunoSEQ multiplex PCR; TCRdb stores in-frame clones only, minus some. The sample carries roughly 100,000 clones, 95% recorded once. Sequencing input: T cells isolated from PBMCs. Receptors were obtained from a human donor in good health.

The chain carries TRBV28 and TRBJ1-5; TRBD1 aligns across 7 bases. CDR1 is MDHEN, CDR2 SYDVKM, per germline. CDR3 length: 14 residues. With 9 bases clipped from V and 3 bases from J, the junction kept 8 bases outside the gene matches. The CDR3 nucleotides read TGTGCCAGAGATCAGGGGGTTTTCAATCAGCCCCAGCATTTT. Translating it yields CARDQGVFNQPQHF.

This chain connects TRBV5-6 to TRBJ2-4; D is perhaps TRBD2 (6 bases). Trimming removed 0 bases at V and 6 bases at J, with 10 bases between. CDR3 length: 14 residues. Germline V gene lookup returns CDR1 SGHDT and CDR2 YYEEEE. The CDR3 nucleotides are TGTGCCAGCAGCTTGGTGACTAGTGGAAACATTCAGTACTTC. Residues: CASSLVTSGNIQYF.

This rearrangement joins TRBV19 to TRBJ1-2; D might be TRBD1 (5 bases). Germline V gives CDR1 LNHDA, CDR2 SQIVND (reference sequence). Trimming left V 5 bases short and J 0 bases short, with 13 bases between. The CDR3 is 15 amino acids. Written as DNA, the CDR3 is TGTGCCAGTAGTCCCCAGCAGGGCTCTAACTATGGCTACACCTTC. It specifies CASSPQQGSNYGYTF.

The chain links TRBV5-6 to TRBJ2-3; D uncertain. The V end lost 1 base, the J end lost 0 bases, and 9 bases lay between the germline ends. This CDR3 has 15 amino acids. Per the germline V gene, CDR1 is SGHDT and CDR2 is YYEEEE. CDR3 loop: CASSLFQASTDTQYF. In DNA form, the CDR3 reads TGTGCCAGCAGCTTGTTCCAGGCTAGCACAGATACGCAGTATTTT.

The genes are TRBV9 and TRBJ2-2, with D possibly matching TRBD1 (6 bases). The CDR3 is made up of 16 amino acids. The germline V gene has CDR1 SGDLS and CDR2 YYNGEE. The V and J ends lost 3 bases and 2 bases respectively, with 14 bases between them. CDR3 sequence (DNA): TGTGCCAGCAGCGCTCCAGGGGAGATAAACACCGGGGAGCTGTTTTTT. Its protein product is CASSAPGEINTGELFF.

This clone was counted once. The chain links TRBV2 to TRBJ2-7; D is perhaps TRBD1 (5 bases). CDR3 length equals 14 residues. V was clipped by 5 bases and J by 3 bases, with 14 bases between them. Germline values: CDR1 SNHLY, CDR2 FYNNEI. CDR3 amino acids: CASSILGQGYEQYF. For the CDR3, the DNA is TGTGCCAGCAGTATCTTGGGGCAGGGCTACGAGCAGTACTTC.

V is TRBV11-2 and J is TRBJ2-2, with D perhaps TRBD2 (5 bases). The V and J ends lost 4 bases and 3 bases respectively, with 12 bases between them. There are 15 residues in the CDR3. Per the germline V gene, CDR1 is SGHAT and CDR2 is FQNNGV. The CDR3 region is CASSSADGDTGELFF. For the CDR3, the DNA is TGTGCCAGCAGCTCAGCGGACGGGGACACCGGGGAGCTGTTTTTT.

V usage is TRBV14 and J usage is TRBJ2-2; 7 nucleotides match TRBD1. Per the germline V gene, CDR1 is SGHDN and CDR2 is FVKESK. This CDR3 region has 15 residues. Trimming at V came to 2 bases and at J to 7 bases, leaving 7 bases not matched to a gene. CDR3 bases: TGTGCCAGCAGCCAACCAACAGGGGAATTCGGGGAGCTGTTTTTT. It codes for CASSQPTGEFGELFF.

This clone was found once. The J gene is TRBJ2-5, the V gene TRBV13, with 10 positions matching TRBD2. This CDR3 has 15 residues. V lost 8 bases and J lost 1; bases outside the gene matches: 7. Germline values: CDR1 PRHDT, CDR2 FYEKMQ (reference sequence). This CDR3 reads CASQSGRAAQETQYF. The CDR3 DNA sequence: TGTGCCAGCCAAAGCGGGAGGGCCGCCCAAGAGACCCAGTACTTC.

The V and J genes are TRBV10-3 and TRBJ1-2; D gene unclear. With 0 bases removed from V and 2 bases from J, the gap between germline ends came to 10 bases. In germline, CDR1 is ENHRY, CDR2 SYGVKD. CDR3 size: 15 residues. CDR3 residues: CAISESGRGNYGYTF. For the CDR3, the DNA is TGTGCCATCAGTGAGTCTGGGCGGGGAAACTATGGCTACACCTTC.

This clone was counted a single time. The V gene is TRBV21-1, the J gene TRBJ2-7; the table's D call, TRBD2, has no DNA check behind it. TRBV21-1 is deemed a pseudogene. The CDR3 extends over 14 amino acids. CDR3 coding DNA: TGTGCCAGCAAGGAGCGGGCCTTCTCCTACGAGCAGTACTTC. Amino acid sequence: CASKERAFSYEQYF.

V usage is TRBV28 and J usage is TRBJ1-4; possibly TRBD1 for D (5 bases). Germline values: CDR1 MDHEN, CDR2 SYDVKM. V was pared by 6 bases and J by 0 bases, with 11 bases between. The CDR3 has 15 residues. The DNA of the CDR3 is TGTGCCAGCAGCCCTGGGGGGGCAACTAATGAAAAACTGTTTTTT. Protein: CASSPGGATNEKLFF. Filled out from reference TRBV28 and TRBJ1-4, the complete variable domain reads DVKVTQSSRYLVKRTGEKVFLECVQDMDHENMFWYRQDPGLGLRLIYFSYDVKMKEKGDIPEGYSVSREKKERFSLILESASTNQTSMYLCASSPGGATNEKLFFGSGTQLSVL.

The V call is TRBV14, the J call TRBJ2-3; 7 bases map to TRBD1. The CDR3 runs to 17 residues. The germline gives CDR1 SGHDN, CDR2 FVKESK. J lost 1 base, V lost 0 bases, and 7 bases had no gene match. This CDR3 is CASSQDRGGPGTDTQYF. The CDR3 nucleotides read TGTGCCAGCAGCCAAGATAGAGGGGGCCCAGGCACAGATACGCAGTATTTT.

The V gene is TRBV19, the J gene TRBJ1-5, with D perhaps TRBD1 (5 bases). CDR1 LNHDA and CDR2 SQIVND come from the germline V gene (reference sequence). CDR3 length: 15 amino acids. Trimming cost V 0 bases and J 6 bases, with 12 bases left between them. CDR3 DNA: TGTGCCAGTAGTATAGAGGGGCAGGAAGGTCAGCCCCAGCATTTT. It encodes CASSIEGQEGQPQHF.

The rearrangement joins TRBV19 to TRBJ1-2; 8 positions agree with TRBD1. From germline, CDR1 is LNHDA and CDR2 SQIVND (reference sequence). The CDR3 has 16 residues. Germline trimming cut 7 bases from V and 3 bases from J; bases unmatched to any gene: 13. CDR3 sequence: CASTKITGGPDYGYTF. The CDR3 region has the DNA TGTGCCAGTACGAAAATTACAGGGGGACCAGACTATGGCTACACCTTC.

The rearrangement joins TRBV28 to TRBJ1-5; no reliable D call. Deletions cut 1 base from V and 6 bases from J, with 10 bases between. In germline, CDR1 is MDHEN, CDR2 SYDVKM. This CDR3 comprises 14 residues. The chain's CDR3 is CASSLSFSGQPQHF. The CDR3 bases are TGTGCCAGCAGTTTATCCTTTTCAGGTCAGCCCCAGCATTTT.

As regards this clone: The junction does not match germline at one end; this may be a read error. This chain links TRBV7-7 with TRBJ1-1; 7 bases fit TRBD1. CDR1 and CDR2 from the germline V gene are SSHAT and FNYEAQ (reference sequence). CDR3 length: 16 amino acids. CDR3 protein: CASSPIPQGRGAEAFF. CDR3 nucleotide sequence: TGTGCTAGCAGCCCAATACCACAGGGGAGAGGAGCTGAAGCTTTCTTT.

The chain is built from TRBV4-1 and TRBJ2-1; perhaps TRBD1 as D (5 bases). This CDR3 is 14 amino acids long. V lost 6 bases and J lost 6, with 15 bases in between. The germline CDR1 and CDR2 sequences are MGHRA and YSYEKL. CDR3 DNA: TGCGCCAGCAGTCTCGACAGAATCCCCAATGAGCAGTTCTTC. It translates to CASSLDRIPNEQFF.

V and J are TRBV2 and TRBJ1-2, with unresolved D. This CDR3 has 13 residues. CDR1 and CDR2 (germline): SNHLY, FYNNEI. Trimming cost V 2 bases and J 3 bases, with 7 bases left between them. Here the CDR3 reads CASSEWPDYGYTF. Written as DNA, the CDR3 is TGTGCCAGCAGTGAATGGCCAGACTATGGCTACACCTTC.

The chain joins TRBV5-4 to TRBJ1-2, with D possibly TRBD1 on 6 matching bases. This CDR3 has 14 residues. V lost 4 bases to trimming and J lost 2 bases, with 12 bases between them. Germline V gene sequence: CDR1 SGHNT, CDR2 YYREEE (reference sequence). The chain's CDR3 is CASSTRTDNYGYTF. The CDR3, as DNA: TGTGCCAGCAGCACCAGGACAGACAACTATGGCTACACCTTC.

This clone was detected once. The CDR3 DNA follows: TGTGCCAGCAGTTTGTTGGGGCTGACTAATGAAAAACTGTTTTTT. Its protein is CASSLLGLTNEKLFF. The chain joins TRBV27 to TRBJ1-4, with a possible D match to TRBD1 (5 bases). Germline V gene sequence: CDR1 MNHEY, CDR2 SMNVEV (reference sequence). Trimming removed 3 bases from V and 2 bases from J, with 10 bases in between. CDR3 size: 15 residues.

CDR3 loop: CASSRTGGGTVSNQPQHF. The CDR3 DNA reads as TGTGCCAGCAGTAGGACAGGGGGAGGGACGGTTAGCAATCAGCCCCAGCATTTT. The chain carries TRBV27 and TRBJ1-5; 10 bases agree with TRBD1. CDR3 length: 18 amino acids. V shed 5 bases and J 0 bases; nucleotides not matched to a gene: 10. The germline V gene has CDR1 MNHEY and CDR2 SMNVEV (reference sequence).

This clone has only one observation. The rearrangement uses TRBV6-5 and TRBJ2-7; 7 bases map to TRBD2. The germline gives CDR1 MNHEY, CDR2 SVGAGI. The CDR3 loop spans 12 amino acids. V lost 7 bases, J lost 5 bases, and 5 bases stayed unmatched. The CDR3 sequence is CASIDGRDEQYF. The DNA for the CDR3 is TGTGCCAGCATTGATGGGAGGGACGAGCAGTACTTC.

This chain uses TRBV5-1 with TRBJ2-5; D not certain. V lost 1 base, J lost 2 bases, and 6 bases lay in between. The CDR3 loop spans 13 amino acids. Germline V gene lookup returns CDR1 SGHRS and CDR2 YFSETQ. CDR3 nucleotides: TGCGCCAGCAGCTTGCAGGTTCAAGAGACCCAGTACTTC. This sequence encodes CASSLQVQETQYF. Full variable domain (rest looked up from reference TRBV5-1 and TRBJ2-5): KAGVTQTPRYLIKTRGQQVTLSCSPISGHRSVSWYQQTPGQGLQFLFEYFSETQRNKGNFPGRFSGRQFSNSRSEMNVSTLELGDSALYLCASSLQVQETQYFGPGTRLLVL.

The chain combines TRBV6-1 with TRBJ1-2; the D gene is possibly TRBD1 (6 bases). Germline V gene sequence: CDR1 MNHNS, CDR2 SASEGT. This CDR3 comprises 15 residues. Between the trimmed V and J ends, which lost 3 bases and 4 bases, there was a span of 15 bases. CDR3 amino acids: CASSEDWTAIYGYTF. In nucleotides, the CDR3 is TGTGCCAGCAGTGAGGACTGGACAGCGATCTATGGCTACACCTTC.

V is TRBV6-1 and J is TRBJ1-5; D is perhaps TRBD1 (5 bases). Germline assignment: CDR1 MNHNS and CDR2 SASEGT. The ends were cut back, 3 bases at V and 3 bases at J, with 12 bases in the middle. The CDR3 is 15 amino acids. CDR3 in amino acids: CASSDNGANNQPQHF. The CDR3 DNA reads TGTGCCAGCAGTGATAATGGGGCCAACAATCAGCCCCAGCATTTT.

V gene TRBV29-1 combines with J gene TRBJ1-1; 7 nucleotides align to TRBD1. Germline CDR1 reads SQVTM; CDR2 reads ANQGSEA. The junction had 12 bases not matched to a gene; V was cut back by 7 bases and J by 4 bases. The CDR3 totals 14 residues. The CDR3 reads CSGTIDRAGTEAFF. The CDR3 DNA follows: TGCAGCGGAACGATAGACAGGGCGGGCACTGAAGCTTTCTTT.

The V gene is TRBV19, the J gene TRBJ2-1, with 8 nucleotides matching TRBD2. The CDR3 contains 18 residues. Germline lookup yields CDR1 LNHDA and CDR2 SQIVND (reference sequence). Trimming cost V 5 bases and J 7 bases; bases outside gene matches: 19. The DNA for the CDR3 is TGTGCCAGTAGTCTACGGGCGGGGGGATCCCAAAGCCGTAATGAGCAGTTCTTC. Its translation: CASSLRAGGSQSRNEQFF.

The chain couples TRBV2 to TRBJ2-3, with 9 bases aligning to TRBD2. With 7 bases clipped from V and 4 bases from J, the junction kept 6 bases outside the gene matches. CDR1 and CDR2 (germline): SNHLY, FYNNEI. This CDR3 is built from 14 residues. The CDR3 DNA sequence: TGTGCCAGCACCGGGACTAGCTCACCAGATACGCAGTATTTT. Its protein product is CASTGTSSPDTQYF.

CDR3 sequence: CASSETPGIEQYF. Here the CDR3 DNA reads TGTGCCAGCAGCGAAACGCCAGGGATCGAGCAGTACTTC. The chain couples TRBV7-9 to TRBJ2-7; D perhaps matches TRBD1 (5 bases). Trimming removed 5 bases from V and 6 bases from J, with 14 bases in between. Germline V gene sequence: CDR1 SEHNR, CDR2 FQNEAQ (reference sequence). This CDR3 has 13 residues.